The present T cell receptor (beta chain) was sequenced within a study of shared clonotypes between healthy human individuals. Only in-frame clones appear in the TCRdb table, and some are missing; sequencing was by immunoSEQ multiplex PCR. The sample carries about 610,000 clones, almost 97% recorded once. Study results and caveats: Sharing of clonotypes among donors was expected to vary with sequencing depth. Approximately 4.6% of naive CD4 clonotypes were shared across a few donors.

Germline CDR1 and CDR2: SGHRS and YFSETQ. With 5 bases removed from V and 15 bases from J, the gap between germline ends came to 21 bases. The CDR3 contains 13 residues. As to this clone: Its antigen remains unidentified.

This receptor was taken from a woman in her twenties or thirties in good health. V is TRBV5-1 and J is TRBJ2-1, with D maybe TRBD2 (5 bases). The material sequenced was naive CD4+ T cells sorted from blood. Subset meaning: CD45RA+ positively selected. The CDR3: CASSTGNGVQRFF. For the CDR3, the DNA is TGCGCCAGCAGTACGGGGAATGGGGTACAGAGGTTCTTC. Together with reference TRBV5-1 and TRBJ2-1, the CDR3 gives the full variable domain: KAGVTQTPRYLIKTRGQQVTLSCSPISGHRSVSWYQQTPGQGLQFLFEYFSETQRNKGNFPGRFSGRQFSNSRSEMNVSTLELGDSALYLCASSTGNGVQRFFGPGTRLTVL.